Below are 10 T cell receptor beta chains sequenced from a single sample in a study of early T cells in non-severe SARS-CoV-2 infection (dated by TCRdb to the early 2020s). Libraries were constructed by 5' RACE. The instrument given in TCRdb is NextSeq 500. The public reads were quality trimmed at Q25 with fastp and then assembled into clones with MiXCR by TCRdb, keeping productive beta chains. When rows share a CDR3 protein, they turn into one entry using the most common DNA and genes. Here the sample has roughly 58,000 distinct CDR3 sequences; 6% to 7% occur a single time. The top ten clones comprise 3.9% of the sample. Sequencing was performed on whole blood. These TCRs come from an adult who was a healthcare worker with PCR-confirmed SARS-CoV-2 infection or an uninfected control (not recorded which).

The V and J genes are TRBV7-6 and TRBJ2-3; 13 bases line up with TRBD2. V lost 4 bases, J lost 5 bases, and 9 bases stayed unmatched. The germline CDR1 and CDR2 sequences are SGHVS and FNYEAQ. The CDR3 extends over 17 amino acids. CDR3 protein: CASSSRTSGGGKDTQYF. The CDR3 DNA is TGTGCCAGCAGCTCCCGGACTAGCGGGGGAGGCAAAGATACGCAGTATTTT.

This clonotype has ten or more counts. The chain is built from TRBV10-3 and TRBJ2-3; D is ambiguous. The CDR3 has 13 residues. Per the germline V gene, CDR1 is ENHRY and CDR2 is SYGVKD. Trimming cost V 2 bases and J 0 bases, with 3 bases left between them. CDR3 sequence reads: CAISETSTDTQYF. As DNA, the CDR3 is TGTGCCATCAGTGAGACTAGCACAGATACGCAGTATTTT.

This clonotype came up many times. The rearrangement uses TRBV5-6 and TRBJ1-2; possibly TRBD1 for D (5 bases). Trimming shortened V by 2 bases and J by 2 bases, and 19 bases separated the two germline ends. Per the germline V gene, CDR1 is SGHDT and CDR2 is YYEEEE. This CDR3 has 17 amino acids. The CDR3 nucleotides read TGTGCCAGCAGCTTAGGTGGATGGGGACCGCAAAACTATGGCTACACCTTC. Translating it yields CASSLGGWGPQNYGYTF.

This clonotype came up many times. The rearrangement joins TRBV10-3 to TRBJ1-2; no firm D call. V lost 3 bases, J lost 5 bases, and 19 bases lay in between. This CDR3 region has 16 residues. The germline V gene encodes CDR1 ENHRY and CDR2 SYGVKD. The CDR3 bases are TGTGCCATCAGTGACAAGCAGTACCGCCCCCCTTATGGCTACACCTTC. The encoded protein is CAISDKQYRPPYGYTF.

The CDR3 loop is CASSTIQGVEQYF. CDR3 nucleotides: TGTGCCAGCAGTACTATACAGGGTGTAGAGCAGTACTTC. The chain employs TRBV27 and TRBJ2-7; a possible D gene is TRBD1 (6 bases). The V gene lost 5 bases and the J gene lost 7 bases, with 15 bases spanning the gap. The CDR3 spans 13 residues. Per germline, CDR1 MNHEY and CDR2 SMNVEV (reference sequence).

The V gene is TRBV19, the J gene TRBJ1-2; 7 bases align to TRBD1. Germline CDR1 is LNHDA and CDR2 is SQIVND (reference sequence). The CDR3 runs to 15 residues. Trimming cost V 2 bases and J 5 bases; bases outside gene matches: 8. Written as DNA, the CDR3 is TGTGCCAGTAGTATAAGGCCAGGGGGACTTTATGGCTACACCTTC. Protein: CASSIRPGGLYGYTF.

A few counts support this clonotype. The genes are TRBV20-1 and TRBJ2-5; D may correspond to TRBD1 or TRBD2 (6 bases each). V shed 6 bases and J shed 2 bases, with 19 bases lying between them. The V gene's germline CDR1 is DFQATT and CDR2 SNEGSKA (reference sequence). The CDR3 totals 15 residues. The CDR3 is CSARDSRGLQETQYF. The CDR3 DNA sequence: TGCAGTGCCCGGGACTCCAGGGGCTTACAAGAGACCCAGTACTTC.

At least ten counts were recorded for this clonotype. V gene TRBV12-5 combines with J gene TRBJ2-2; D gene ambiguous. The CDR3 loop spans 12 amino acids. CDR1 and CDR2 (germline): LGHNT, FRNRAP. Trimming shortened V by 5 bases and J by 3 bases, and 4 bases separated the two germline ends. CDR3 residues: CASGQDTGELFF. The CDR3 nucleotides read TGTGCTAGTGGTCAAGACACCGGGGAGCTGTTTTTT.

This clonotype turned up a few times. The J gene is TRBJ1-1, the V gene TRBV15, with D hard to call. V was shortened by 10 bases and J by 3 bases, with 9 bases between the two germline ends. The CDR3 has 11 residues. Germline V gene data show CDR1 as LNHNV and CDR2 as YYDKDF (reference sequence). CDR3 sequence reads: CASGEDTEAFF. CDR3 nucleotides: TGTGCCAGTGGTGAGGACACTGAAGCTTTCTTT.

The rearrangement links TRBV13 to TRBJ1-4; the D gene is possibly TRBD1 (6 bases). The germline V and J ends were trimmed by 2 bases and 7 bases, with 17 bases remaining between them. Germline V gene lookup returns CDR1 PRHDT and CDR2 FYEKMQ (reference sequence). The CDR3 runs 16 residues. CDR3 nucleotide sequence: TGTGCCAGCAGCTTAAGTTATGGGGGCGAGAGTGAAAAACTGTTTTTT. Translation: CASSLSYGGESEKLFF.